The rows below give T cell receptor beta chains drawn from one sample of a study of OX40 agonist ivuxolimab in advanced cancers. Clones were read by immunoSEQ multiplex PCR, and TCRdb kept only the in-frame ones, dropping some. The table has over 70,000 clones, about 93% seen once. This material consisted of CD4+ or CD8+ T cells sorted from blood, taken in a trial of the OX40 agonist ivuxolimab. The source is an adult with an advanced solid tumor such as melanoma, head and neck, liver or kidney cancer. Both conserved end residues are part of each CDR3. D genes are given only for firm matches. A row's size may be missing; if present it is once, few, many or a size class.

clone size: NA
V gene: TRBV7-9
D gene: NA
J gene: TRBJ1-1
CDR3 protein: CASSPPGTEAFF
CDR3 DNA: TGTGCCAGCAGCCCCCCGGGCACTGAAGCTTTCTTT

clone size: NA
V gene: TRBV13
D gene: NA
J gene: TRBJ1-2
CDR3 protein: CASSLSSVVGYTF
CDR3 DNA: TGTGCCAGCAGCTTATCGTCGGTTGTTGGCTACACCTTC

clone size: NA
V gene: TRBV7-9
D gene: NA
J gene: TRBJ2-7
CDR3 protein: CASSGPWGYEQYF
CDR3 DNA: TGTGCCAGCAGCGGACCCTGGGGTTACGAGCAGTACTTC

clone size: NA
V gene: TRBV4-1
D gene: TRBD1
J gene: TRBJ1-4
CDR3 protein: CASSEDREGEKLFF
CDR3 DNA: TGCGCCAGCAGCGAAGACAGGGAGGGCGAAAAACTGTTTTTT

clone size: once
V gene: TRBV5-4
D gene: TRBD2
J gene: TRBJ2-6
CDR3 protein: CASSSGLAGLSGANVLTF
CDR3 DNA: TGTGCCAGCAGCTCCGGACTAGCGGGGCTCTCTGGGGCCAACGTCCTGACTTTC

clone size: NA
V gene: TRBV19
D gene: TRBD2
J gene: TRBJ2-7
CDR3 protein: CASSTPIWREALYEQYF
CDR3 DNA: TGTGCCAGTAGTACCCCGATTTGGCGGGAGGCCCTGTACGAGCAGTACTTC

clone size: NA
V gene: TRBV6-6
D gene: TRBD1
J gene: TRBJ2-1
CDR3 protein: CASSLTGGSYNEQFF
CDR3 DNA: TGTGCCAGCAGTTTGACAGGGGGCTCCTACAATGAGCAGTTCTTC

clone size: NA
V gene: TRBV4-3
D gene: TRBD2
J gene: TRBJ2-1
CDR3 protein: CASSQVYAGGHDEQFF
CDR3 DNA: TGCGCCAGCAGCCAAGTTTATGCGGGGGGGCATGATGAGCAGTTCTTC

clone size: once
V gene: TRBV7-9
D gene: NA
J gene: TRBJ2-7
CDR3 protein: CASSAGQQQYF
CDR3 DNA: TGTGCCAGCAGCGCGGGACAGCAACAGTACTTC

clone size: NA
V gene: TRBV4-1
D gene: TRBD1
J gene: TRBJ2-2
CDR3 protein: CASSHGDREVTGELFF
CDR3 DNA: TGCGCCAGCAGCCATGGGGACAGGGAGGTTACCGGGGAGCTGTTTTTT

clone size: NA
V gene: TRBV4-1
D gene: TRBD2
J gene: TRBJ2-1
CDR3 protein: CASSPLAGGPYNEQFF
CDR3 DNA: TGCGCCAGCAGCCCCCTGGCGGGGGGGCCGTACAATGAGCAGTTCTTC

clone size: NA
V gene: TRBV7-9
D gene: NA
J gene: TRBJ1-1
CDR3 protein: CASSPQNTEAFF
CDR3 DNA: TGTGCCAGCAGCCCCCAGAACACTGAAGCTTTCTTT

clone size: NA
V gene: TRBV6-5
D gene: TRBD1
J gene: TRBJ2-7
CDR3 protein: CASSHRDRPYEQYF
CDR3 DNA: TGTGCCAGCAGCCACCGGGACAGGCCCTACGAGCAGTACTTC

clone size: NA
V gene: TRBV19
D gene: NA
J gene: TRBJ2-5
CDR3 protein: CASSVPGQYF
CDR3 DNA: TGTGCCAGTAGTGTCCCCGGGCAGTACTTC

clone size: NA
V gene: TRBV5-1
D gene: TRBD1
J gene: TRBJ1-2
CDR3 protein: CASNSVPGQRYYGYTF
CDR3 DNA: TGCGCCAGCAATTCGGTCCCGGGACAGCGATACTATGGCTACACCTTC

clone size: NA
V gene: TRBV7-6
D gene: NA
J gene: TRBJ1-5
CDR3 protein: CASSLEVGVGRPQHF
CDR3 DNA: TGTGCCAGCAGCTTAGAGGTTGGGGTAGGTCGGCCCCAGCATTTT

clone size: NA
V gene: TRBV28
D gene: TRBD2
J gene: TRBJ2-5
CDR3 protein: CASSGTSGRPGETQYF
CDR3 DNA: TGTGCCAGCAGTGGGACTAGCGGGAGGCCTGGAGAGACCCAGTACTTC

clone size: NA
V gene: TRBV6-6
D gene: NA
J gene: TRBJ2-3
CDR3 protein: CASSRSGTATDTQYF
CDR3 DNA: TGTGCCAGCAGTCGATCCGGGACGGCAACAGATACGCAGTATTTT

clone size: NA
V gene: TRBV27
D gene: NA
J gene: TRBJ1-5
CDR3 protein: CASSRWGGQPQHF
CDR3 DNA: TGTGCCAGCAGTCGTTGGGGGGGTCAGCCCCAGCATTTT

clone size: NA
V gene: TRBV19
D gene: TRBD1
J gene: TRBJ1-4
CDR3 protein: CASSLGQGNEKLFF
CDR3 DNA: TGTGCCAGTAGTTTGGGACAGGGAAATGAAAAACTGTTTTTT

clone size: NA
V gene: TRBV29-1
D gene: NA
J gene: TRBJ1-2
CDR3 protein: CSVEEWGYGYTF
CDR3 DNA: TGCAGCGTTGAAGAATGGGGGTATGGCTACACCTTC

clone size: NA
V gene: TRBV28
D gene: TRBD1
J gene: TRBJ2-3
CDR3 protein: CASSLLRTGPILTDTQYF
CDR3 DNA: TGTGCCAGCAGTTTACTTCGGACAGGTCCCATACTCACAGATACGCAGTATTTT

clone size: once
V gene: TRBV7-2
D gene: NA
J gene: TRBJ2-7
CDR3 protein: CASSFWPSYEQYF
CDR3 DNA: TGTGCCAGCAGCTTTTGGCCCTCCTACGAGCAGTACTTC

clone size: NA
V gene: TRBV4-3
D gene: TRBD2
J gene: TRBJ2-2
CDR3 protein: CASSQGRWTSSGELFF
CDR3 DNA: TGCGCCAGCAGCCAAGGCAGGTGGACTAGCTCCGGGGAGCTGTTTTTT

clone size: once
V gene: TRBV4-3
D gene: TRBD1
J gene: TRBJ1-1
CDR3 protein: CASSQETGVNTEAFF
CDR3 DNA: TGCGCCAGCAGCCAAGAGACAGGGGTGAACACTGAAGCTTTCTTT

clone size: NA
V gene: TRBV19
D gene: NA
J gene: TRBJ1-1
CDR3 protein: CASSPQGSEAFF
CDR3 DNA: TGTGCCAGTAGTCCGCAGGGAAGTGAAGCTTTCTTT

clone size: once
V gene: TRBV4-1
D gene: TRBD2
J gene: TRBJ2-1
CDR3 protein: CASSQRGSGTTYNEQFF
CDR3 DNA: TGCGCCAGCAGCCAAAGAGGTTCCGGGACTACCTACAATGAGCAGTTCTTC

clone size: NA
V gene: TRBV30
D gene: TRBD2
J gene: TRBJ2-1
CDR3 protein: CAWSAGAGASEQFF
CDR3 DNA: TGTGCCTGGAGTGCCGGGGCGGGAGCCAGTGAGCAGTTCTTC

clone size: NA
V gene: TRBV4-1
D gene: NA
J gene: TRBJ1-2
CDR3 protein: CASSQGGRVRGVGYTF
CDR3 DNA: TGCGCCAGCAGCCAAGGGGGGAGGGTCAGGGGTGTTGGCTACACCTTC

clone size: once
V gene: TRBV4-2
D gene: TRBD2
J gene: TRBJ2-7
CDR3 protein: CASSPGLAGYEQYF
CDR3 DNA: TGTGCCAGCAGCCCGGGACTAGCGGGGTACGAGCAGTACTTC

clone size: NA
V gene: TRBV11-2
D gene: NA
J gene: TRBJ2-7
CDR3 protein: CASSPGAGPTYEQYF
CDR3 DNA: TGTGCCAGCAGCCCAGGGGCGGGCCCCACCTACGAGCAGTACTTC

clone size: NA
V gene: TRBV5-1
D gene: NA
J gene: TRBJ2-1
CDR3 protein: CASTPLSSYNEQFF
CDR3 DNA: TGCGCCAGCACTCCTCTTAGCTCCTACAATGAGCAGTTCTTC

clone size: NA
V gene: TRBV19
D gene: TRBD2
J gene: TRBJ2-7
CDR3 protein: CAVGGLLGEQYF
CDR3 DNA: TGTGCCGTCGGGGGGTTATTAGGCGAGCAGTACTTC

clone size: NA
V gene: TRBV5-6
D gene: NA
J gene: TRBJ1-2
CDR3 protein: CASSLGRGYLYGYTF
CDR3 DNA: TGTGCCAGCAGCTTGGGTAGGGGGTACCTCTATGGCTACACCTTC

clone size: NA
V gene: TRBV4-3
D gene: NA
J gene: TRBJ2-3
CDR3 protein: CASSQESGGRTDTQYF
CDR3 DNA: TGCGCCAGCAGCCAAGAGAGCGGAGGACGCACAGATACGCAGTATTTT

clone size: NA
V gene: TRBV19
D gene: TRBD2
J gene: TRBJ2-5
CDR3 protein: CASRGGTLETQYF
CDR3 DNA: TGTGCCAGTAGGGGGGGGACCTTAGAGACCCAGTACTTC

clone size: NA
V gene: TRBV19
D gene: NA
J gene: TRBJ2-3
CDR3 protein: CASSMLSTDTQYF
CDR3 DNA: TGTGCCAGCTCAATGCTGAGCACAGATACGCAGTATTTT

clone size: NA
V gene: TRBV2
D gene: NA
J gene: TRBJ2-7
CDR3 protein: CASRGADSYEQYF
CDR3 DNA: TGTGCCAGCAGGGGGGCAGACTCCTACGAGCAGTACTTC

clone size: NA
V gene: TRBV9
D gene: TRBD1
J gene: TRBJ1-4
CDR3 protein: CASSTRQGQGTNEKLFF
CDR3 DNA: TGTGCCAGCAGCACCAGACAGGGACAGGGGACTAATGAAAAACTGTTTTTT

clone size: NA
V gene: TRBV5-8
D gene: NA
J gene: TRBJ1-5
CDR3 protein: CASTLKGQGANQPQHF
CDR3 DNA: TGTGCCAGCACCCTCAAAGGTCAAGGGGCCAATCAGCCCCAGCATTTT

clone size: NA
V gene: TRBV7-8
D gene: NA
J gene: TRBJ1-2
CDR3 protein: CASSLGRDYGYTF
CDR3 DNA: TGTGCCAGCAGCCTCGGGCGGGACTATGGCTACACCTTC

clone size: NA
V gene: TRBV10-2
D gene: NA
J gene: TRBJ1-1
CDR3 protein: CASTGMNTEAFF
CDR3 DNA: TGCGCCAGCACAGGGATGAACACTGAAGCTTTCTTT

clone size: NA
V gene: TRBV11-3
D gene: NA
J gene: TRBJ2-7
CDR3 protein: CASSSTSYEQYF
CDR3 DNA: TGTGCCAGCAGCTCTACCTCCTACGAGCAGTACTTC

clone size: NA
V gene: TRBV6-5
D gene: NA
J gene: TRBJ1-5
CDR3 protein: CASSYGGPYSNQPQHF
CDR3 DNA: TGTGCCAGCAGTTACGGGGGTCCGTACAGCAATCAGCCCCAGCATTTT